The clone carrying this T cell receptor beta chain was seen a handful of times. Its specificity is unknown. Unique molecular identifiers were used to barcode this TCRbeta library. TCRdb fed the PCR reads into MiXCR, producing one record per CDR3 protein. The sample has approximately 800,000 distinct CDR3 sequences, 15% to 20% seen once. V trimming: 6 bases; J trimming: 2 bases; junction bases outside the gene matches: 8. This CDR3 has 15 amino acids. Germline V gives CDR1 SNHLY, CDR2 FYNNEI. The data were taken from a study of T-cell reconstitution after alpha-beta-depleted transplantation in children. Study-wide results and limits: T cells produced anew were the main source of T-cell counts and diversity one year after transplant.

The sample was PBMCs, mostly from graft donor cells, taken 360 days after TCRalphabeta/CD19-depleted stem cell transplant. V is TRBV2 and J is TRBJ2-3; 7 bases fit TRBD1. The origin of this receptor is a male patient younger than 18 who had a stem cell transplant for acute lymphoblastic leukemia, so the T cells may come from the graft donor. The CDR3: CASSLQGTLTDTQYF. The DNA of the CDR3 is TGTGCCAGCAGCTTACAGGGGACCCTCACAGATACGCAGTATTTT.